This is a list of T cell receptor beta chains from one sample in a study of T cell responses to AZD1222 COVID-19 vaccine. Profiling relied on immunoSEQ multiplex PCR, and the TCRdb table lists in-frame clones only, not all of them. The sample yields under 90,000 clones, 83% seen once. Sample: peripheral blood, taken 28 days after the second AZD1222 dose. Every receptor here comes from an adult who received the AZD1222 COVID-19 vaccine. Both conserved end residues are part of each CDR3. The D gene is left open where the match is weak. Clone size, where shown, is once, few, many, or a class for clones that have expanded.

clone size: NA; J gene: TRBJ2-1; D gene: NA; V gene: TRBV5-4; CDR3 protein: CASSFSAGARANEQFF; CDR3 DNA: TGTGCCAGCAGCTTTTCCGCCGGGGCTAGGGCCAATGAGCAGTTCTTC
clone size: NA; J gene: TRBJ1-2; D gene: NA; V gene: TRBV30; CDR3 protein: CAWTAGAAGYTF; CDR3 DNA: TGTGCCTGGACAGCCGGGGCGGCTGGCTACACCTTC
clone size: NA; J gene: TRBJ2-7; D gene: TRBD1; V gene: TRBV14; CDR3 protein: CASSQAGQIYEQYF; CDR3 DNA: TGTGCCAGCAGCCAAGCGGGACAGATCTACGAGCAGTACTTC
clone size: NA; J gene: TRBJ2-7; D gene: TRBD2; V gene: TRBV7-2; CDR3 protein: CASSPEREITYEQYF; CDR3 DNA: TGTGCCAGCAGCCCCGAGCGGGAGATCACCTACGAGCAGTACTTC
clone size: NA; J gene: TRBJ2-1; D gene: NA; V gene: TRBV6-2/TRBV6-3; CDR3 protein: CASSYFAGTEQFF; CDR3 DNA: TGTGCCAGCAGTTACTTTGCAGGCACTGAGCAGTTCTTC
clone size: NA; J gene: TRBJ2-6; D gene: NA; V gene: TRBV28; CDR3 protein: CASTYQGTGANVLTF; CDR3 DNA: TGTGCCAGCACTTATCAGGGTACTGGGGCCAACGTCCTGACTTTC
clone size: few; J gene: TRBJ1-3; D gene: NA; V gene: TRBV29-1; CDR3 protein: CSVRTGTNGNTIYF; CDR3 DNA: TGCAGCGTCCGCACCGGGACAAACGGAAACACCATATATTTT
clone size: NA; J gene: TRBJ1-1; D gene: TRBD1; V gene: TRBV19; CDR3 protein: CASSIEGGQGWTEAFF; CDR3 DNA: TGTGCCAGTAGTATAGAAGGGGGACAGGGCTGGACTGAAGCTTTCTTT
clone size: NA; J gene: TRBJ2-3; D gene: NA; V gene: TRBV29-1; CDR3 protein: CSVSSGKGNLDTQYF; CDR3 DNA: TGCAGCGTTTCCTCCGGGAAGGGTAATTTGGATACGCAGTATTTT
clone size: NA; J gene: TRBJ2-7; D gene: TRBD2; V gene: TRBV5-1; CDR3 protein: CASSLDWGRTSGRHEQYF; CDR3 DNA: TGCGCCAGCAGCTTGGACTGGGGGCGGACTAGCGGGCGACACGAGCAGTACTTC
clone size: NA; J gene: TRBJ1-2; D gene: TRBD1; V gene: TRBV5-1; CDR3 protein: CASSFGPGTDYGYTF; CDR3 DNA: TGCGCCAGCAGCTTTGGTCCTGGGACAGACTATGGCTACACCTTC
clone size: once; J gene: TRBJ1-2; D gene: NA; V gene: TRBV28; CDR3 protein: CASGAPLGYTF; CDR3 DNA: TGTGCTTCTGGGGCGCCGCTTGGCTACACCTTC
clone size: NA; J gene: TRBJ1-2; D gene: TRBD1; V gene: TRBV6-5; CDR3 protein: CASFTGGGNYGYTF; CDR3 DNA: TGTGCCAGCTTCACAGGGGGCGGTAACTATGGCTACACCTTC
clone size: NA; J gene: TRBJ1-3; D gene: NA; V gene: TRBV11-1; CDR3 protein: CASSLRGAGNTIYF; CDR3 DNA: TGTGCCAGCAGCTTAAGAGGGGCTGGAAACACCATATATTTT
clone size: NA; J gene: TRBJ2-1; D gene: NA; V gene: TRBV7-2; CDR3 protein: CASSLEGQTYNEQFF; CDR3 DNA: TGTGCCAGCAGCTTAGAGGGCCAGACCTACAATGAGCAGTTCTTC
clone size: NA; J gene: TRBJ2-7; D gene: NA; V gene: TRBV6-1; CDR3 protein: CASSDRLPPYEQYF; CDR3 DNA: TGTGCCAGCAGTGACAGACTCCCCCCCTACGAGCAGTACTTC
clone size: NA; J gene: TRBJ2-1; D gene: NA; V gene: TRBV11-3; CDR3 protein: CASSLETREQFF; CDR3 DNA: TGTGCCAGCAGCTTAGAGACGAGGGAGCAGTTCTTC
clone size: NA; J gene: TRBJ2-6; D gene: TRBD1; V gene: TRBV24-1; CDR3 protein: CATEGRDRASGANVLTF; CDR3 DNA: TGTGCCACGGAGGGGCGGGACAGGGCTTCTGGGGCCAACGTCCTGACTTTC
clone size: NA; J gene: TRBJ1-1; D gene: NA; V gene: TRBV5-6; CDR3 protein: CASSLGGIEAFF; CDR3 DNA: TGTGCCAGCAGCTTGGGGGGGATTGAAGCTTTCTTT
clone size: NA; J gene: TRBJ1-5; D gene: TRBD1; V gene: TRBV7-2; CDR3 protein: CASSPAGGGQPQHF; CDR3 DNA: TGTGCCAGCAGTCCGGCAGGGGGCGGTCAGCCCCAGCATTTT
clone size: once; J gene: TRBJ1-5; D gene: NA; V gene: TRBV19; CDR3 protein: CASSMSLRGKTPQHF; CDR3 DNA: TGTGCCAGTAGTATGAGCCTCAGGGGTAAGACGCCCCAGCATTTT
clone size: NA; J gene: TRBJ1-4; D gene: NA; V gene: TRBV9; CDR3 protein: CASSAQGVDEKLFF; CDR3 DNA: TGTGCCAGCAGCGCCCAGGGAGTTGATGAAAAACTGTTTTTT
clone size: once; J gene: TRBJ1-6; D gene: TRBD1; V gene: TRBV5-4; CDR3 protein: CASSSGQSDNSPLHF; CDR3 DNA: TGTGCCAGCAGCTCGGGACAGAGTGACAATTCACCCCTCCACTTT
clone size: once; J gene: TRBJ1-5; D gene: NA; V gene: TRBV27; CDR3 protein: CASSRGLEPQHF; CDR3 DNA: TGTGCCAGCAGTAGAGGGTTGGAGCCCCAGCATTTT
clone size: NA; J gene: TRBJ2-7; D gene: NA; V gene: TRBV6-5; CDR3 protein: CASQLSGTYEQYF; CDR3 DNA: TGTGCCAGCCAGTTGTCCGGGACATACGAGCAGTACTTC
clone size: NA; J gene: TRBJ1-5; D gene: TRBD1; V gene: TRBV6-5; CDR3 protein: CASSRQGPNQPQHF; CDR3 DNA: TGTGCCAGCAGCAGACAGGGCCCCAATCAGCCCCAGCATTTT
clone size: NA; J gene: TRBJ1-1; D gene: NA; V gene: TRBV12-3/TRBV12-4; CDR3 protein: CASRGRNAEAFF; CDR3 DNA: TGTGCCAGCAGGGGTAGGAACGCTGAAGCTTTCTTT
clone size: NA; J gene: TRBJ2-6; D gene: NA; V gene: TRBV7-2; CDR3 protein: CASRLGANVLTF; CDR3 DNA: TGTGCCAGCAGGCTTGGGGCCAACGTCCTGACTTTC
clone size: NA; J gene: TRBJ1-2; D gene: NA; V gene: TRBV2; CDR3 protein: CASRAGIGGSYGYTF; CDR3 DNA: TGTGCCAGCAGAGCCGGGATAGGGGGTTCGTATGGCTACACCTTC
clone size: NA; J gene: TRBJ1-1; D gene: TRBD1; V gene: TRBV3-1/TRBV3-2; CDR3 protein: CASSQQDRGDQAFF; CDR3 DNA: TGTGCCAGCAGCCAACAGGACAGGGGTGATCAAGCTTTCTTT
clone size: few; J gene: TRBJ1-4; D gene: TRBD1; V gene: TRBV4-3; CDR3 protein: CASSPTGGASNEKLFF; CDR3 DNA: TGCGCCAGCAGCCCGACAGGGGGGGCAAGTAATGAAAAACTGTTTTTT
clone size: NA; J gene: TRBJ1-4; D gene: NA; V gene: TRBV5-1; CDR3 protein: CASSATGRLFEKLFF; CDR3 DNA: TGCGCCAGCAGCGCCACAGGGAGATTATTTGAAAAACTGTTTTTT
clone size: few; J gene: TRBJ2-2; D gene: NA; V gene: TRBV9; CDR3 protein: CASSGTLANTGELFF; CDR3 DNA: TGTGCCAGCAGCGGGACTCTAGCGAACACCGGGGAGCTGTTTTTT
clone size: NA; J gene: TRBJ1-1; D gene: NA; V gene: TRBV29-1; CDR3 protein: CSVLRVLNTEAFF; CDR3 DNA: TGCAGCGTTCTCAGGGTACTGAACACTGAAGCTTTCTTT
clone size: once; J gene: TRBJ2-1; D gene: TRBD1; V gene: TRBV14; CDR3 protein: CASSHPGQGVQGSYNEQFF; CDR3 DNA: TGTGCCAGCAGCCATCCGGGACAGGGCGTCCAAGGTTCCTACAATGAGCAGTTCTTC
clone size: NA; J gene: TRBJ2-3; D gene: NA; V gene: TRBV28; CDR3 protein: CASSNHQPGTPGQYF; CDR3 DNA: TGTGCCAGCAGTAACCACCAACCCGGGACTCCTGGGCAGTATTTT
clone size: NA; J gene: TRBJ2-3; D gene: NA; V gene: TRBV18; CDR3 protein: CASSPDGTFSTDTQYF; CDR3 DNA: TGTGCCAGCTCACCCGACGGGACATTTAGCACAGATACGCAGTATTTT
clone size: NA; J gene: TRBJ2-2; D gene: NA; V gene: TRBV6-2/TRBV6-3; CDR3 protein: CASSYRERTPGELFF; CDR3 DNA: TGTGCCAGCAGTTACAGGGAGCGTACCCCCGGGGAGCTGTTTTTT
clone size: NA; J gene: TRBJ2-1; D gene: TRBD2; V gene: TRBV30; CDR3 protein: CASLAGVSYNEQFF; CDR3 DNA: TGTGCCTCCCTAGCGGGAGTGTCCTACAATGAGCAGTTCTTC
clone size: NA; J gene: TRBJ1-1; D gene: NA; V gene: TRBV19; CDR3 protein: CASSIQRGTEAFF; CDR3 DNA: TGTGCCAGTAGTATCCAAAGGGGGACTGAAGCTTTCTTT
clone size: once; J gene: TRBJ1-6; D gene: TRBD1; V gene: TRBV19; CDR3 protein: CASSISLDRGNSPLHF; CDR3 DNA: TGTGCCAGTAGTATCTCACTGGACAGGGGTAATTCACCCCTCCACTTT
clone size: NA; J gene: TRBJ1-1; D gene: NA; V gene: TRBV11-2; CDR3 protein: CASSSSRVVNTEAFF; CDR3 DNA: TGTGCCAGCAGCTCATCCAGGGTCGTGAACACTGAAGCTTTCTTT
clone size: once; J gene: TRBJ2-7; D gene: NA; V gene: TRBV30; CDR3 protein: CAWSRGFSYEQYF; CDR3 DNA: TGTGCCTGGAGTCGCGGTTTCTCCTACGAGCAGTACTTC
clone size: NA; J gene: TRBJ1-2; D gene: NA; V gene: TRBV6-5; CDR3 protein: CASRRGTIDGYTF; CDR3 DNA: TGTGCCAGTAGACGGGGGACGATAGATGGCTACACCTTC
clone size: NA; J gene: TRBJ1-2; D gene: NA; V gene: TRBV28; CDR3 protein: CASQGGGSTNYGYTF; CDR3 DNA: TGTGCCAGCCAGGGAGGAGGCAGCACTAACTATGGCTACACCTTC
clone size: NA; J gene: TRBJ2-3; D gene: TRBD2; V gene: TRBV5-1; CDR3 protein: CASSSGTSGIRDTQYF; CDR3 DNA: TGCGCCAGCAGCTCTGGGACTAGCGGTATTCGAGATACGCAGTATTTT
clone size: NA; J gene: TRBJ1-2; D gene: NA; V gene: TRBV15; CDR3 protein: CATSTRTAYGYTF; CDR3 DNA: TGTGCCACCAGCACCCGGACAGCCTATGGCTACACCTTC
clone size: NA; J gene: TRBJ1-1; D gene: NA; V gene: TRBV19; CDR3 protein: CASSLGTPGEGTEAFF; CDR3 DNA: TGTGCCAGTAGTCTCGGGACACCGGGGGAGGGGACTGAAGCTTTCTTT
clone size: NA; J gene: TRBJ2-2; D gene: TRBD1; V gene: TRBV6-2/TRBV6-3; CDR3 protein: CASSYGTGAITGELFF; CDR3 DNA: TGTGCCAGCAGTTATGGGACAGGGGCGATAACCGGGGAGCTGTTTTTT
clone size: NA; J gene: TRBJ1-5; D gene: TRBD1; V gene: TRBV30; CDR3 protein: CAWSEGQGAIQPQHF; CDR3 DNA: TGTGCCTGGAGCGAGGGGCAGGGGGCGATTCAGCCCCAGCATTTT
clone size: NA; J gene: TRBJ2-7; D gene: TRBD2; V gene: TRBV7-2; CDR3 protein: CASSLGGGRSGGEQYF; CDR3 DNA: TGTGCCAGCAGCTTAGGCGGGGGGCGGAGTGGTGGCGAGCAGTACTTC
clone size: NA; J gene: TRBJ1-3; D gene: TRBD1; V gene: TRBV6-5; CDR3 protein: CASSYRTGLSGNTIYF; CDR3 DNA: TGTGCCAGCAGTTACCGGACAGGGCTTTCTGGAAACACCATATATTTT
clone size: NA; J gene: TRBJ2-3; D gene: TRBD2; V gene: TRBV4-2; CDR3 protein: CASSQGTLAGGSTDTQYF; CDR3 DNA: TGTGCCAGCAGCCAAGGGACCTTAGCGGGAGGTAGCACAGATACGCAGTATTTT
clone size: NA; J gene: TRBJ1-2; D gene: NA; V gene: TRBV5-5; CDR3 protein: CASSLRHVPQSSGYTF; CDR3 DNA: TGTGCCAGCAGCTTGCGACACGTTCCCCAAAGCTCTGGCTACACCTTC
clone size: NA; J gene: TRBJ2-6; D gene: NA; V gene: TRBV30; CDR3 protein: CAWSVIRTANSGANVLTF; CDR3 DNA: TGTGCCTGGAGTGTAATAAGAACAGCCAACTCTGGGGCCAACGTCCTGACTTTC